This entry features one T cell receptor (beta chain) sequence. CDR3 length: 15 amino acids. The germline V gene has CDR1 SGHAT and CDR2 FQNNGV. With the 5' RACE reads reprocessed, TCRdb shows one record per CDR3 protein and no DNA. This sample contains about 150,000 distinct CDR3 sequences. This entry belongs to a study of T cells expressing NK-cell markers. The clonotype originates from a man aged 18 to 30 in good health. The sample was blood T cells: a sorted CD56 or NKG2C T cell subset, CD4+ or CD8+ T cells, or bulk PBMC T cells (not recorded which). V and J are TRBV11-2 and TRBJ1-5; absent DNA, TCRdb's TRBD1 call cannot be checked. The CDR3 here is CASSFNAGLNQPQHF.